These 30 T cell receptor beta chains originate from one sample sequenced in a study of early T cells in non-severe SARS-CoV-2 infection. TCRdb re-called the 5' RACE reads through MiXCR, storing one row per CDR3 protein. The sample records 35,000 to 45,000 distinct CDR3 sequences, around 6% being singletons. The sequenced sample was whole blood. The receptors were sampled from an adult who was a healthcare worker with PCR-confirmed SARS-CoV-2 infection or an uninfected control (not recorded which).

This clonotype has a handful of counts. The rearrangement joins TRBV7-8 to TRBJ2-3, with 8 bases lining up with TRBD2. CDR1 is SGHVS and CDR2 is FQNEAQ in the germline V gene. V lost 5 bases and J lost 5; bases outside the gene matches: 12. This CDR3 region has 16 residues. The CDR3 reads CASSPFSGGAGDTQYF. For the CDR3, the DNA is TGTGCCAGCAGCCCATTTTCCGGGGGGGCGGGAGATACGCAGTATTTT.

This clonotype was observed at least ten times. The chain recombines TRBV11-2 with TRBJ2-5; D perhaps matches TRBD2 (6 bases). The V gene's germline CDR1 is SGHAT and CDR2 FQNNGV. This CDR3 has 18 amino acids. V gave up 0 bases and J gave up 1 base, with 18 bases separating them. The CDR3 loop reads CASSLDRYGGLIQETQYF. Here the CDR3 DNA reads TGTGCCAGCAGCTTAGATCGGTATGGAGGGTTGATCCAAGAGACCCAGTACTTC.

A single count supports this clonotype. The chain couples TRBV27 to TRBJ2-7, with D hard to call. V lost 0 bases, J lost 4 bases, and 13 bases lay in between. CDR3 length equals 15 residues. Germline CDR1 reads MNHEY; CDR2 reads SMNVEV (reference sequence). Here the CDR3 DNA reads TGTGCCAGCAGTTTATCGAGCTCTTTGGCATACGAGCAGTACTTC. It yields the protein CASSLSSSLAYEQYF.

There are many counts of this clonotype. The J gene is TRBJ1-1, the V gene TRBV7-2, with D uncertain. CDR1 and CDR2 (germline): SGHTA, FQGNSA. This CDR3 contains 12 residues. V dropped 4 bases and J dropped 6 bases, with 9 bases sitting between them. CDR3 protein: CASSYHRAEAFF. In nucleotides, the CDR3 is TGTGCCAGCAGCTATCATAGGGCTGAAGCTTTCTTT.

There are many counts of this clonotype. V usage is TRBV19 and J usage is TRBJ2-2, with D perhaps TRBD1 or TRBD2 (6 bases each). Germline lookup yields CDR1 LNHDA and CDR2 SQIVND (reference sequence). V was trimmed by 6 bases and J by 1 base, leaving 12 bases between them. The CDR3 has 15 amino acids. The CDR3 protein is CASSPRGENTGELFF. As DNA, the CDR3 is TGTGCCAGTAGCCCGAGGGGGGAGAACACCGGGGAGCTGTTTTTT.

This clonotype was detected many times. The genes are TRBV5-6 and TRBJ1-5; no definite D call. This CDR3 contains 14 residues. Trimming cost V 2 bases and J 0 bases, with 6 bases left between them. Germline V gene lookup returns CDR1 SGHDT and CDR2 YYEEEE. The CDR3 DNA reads TGTGCCAGCAGCTTCGGCATTAGCAATCAGCCCCAGCATTTT. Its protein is CASSFGISNQPQHF.

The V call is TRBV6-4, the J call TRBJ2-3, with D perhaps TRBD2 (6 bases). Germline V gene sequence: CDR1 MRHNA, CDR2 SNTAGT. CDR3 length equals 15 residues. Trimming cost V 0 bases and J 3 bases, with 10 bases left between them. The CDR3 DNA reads TGTGCCAGCAGTGACTCCGTGGGAGGAACAGATACGCAGTATTTT. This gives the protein CASSDSVGGTDTQYF.

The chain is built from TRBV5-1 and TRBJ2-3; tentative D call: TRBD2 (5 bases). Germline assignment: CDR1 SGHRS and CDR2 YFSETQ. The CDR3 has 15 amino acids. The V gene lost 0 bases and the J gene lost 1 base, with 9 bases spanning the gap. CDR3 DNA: TGCGCCAGCAGCTTGGGCCAGGAGGGCACAGATACGCAGTATTTT. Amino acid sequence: CASSLGQEGTDTQYF.

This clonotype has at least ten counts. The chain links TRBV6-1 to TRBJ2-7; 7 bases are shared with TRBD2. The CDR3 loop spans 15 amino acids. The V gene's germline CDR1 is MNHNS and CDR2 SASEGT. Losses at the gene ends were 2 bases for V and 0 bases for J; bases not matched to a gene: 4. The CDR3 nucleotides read TGTGCCAGCAGTGAACTAGCGGCCAGCTCCTACGAGCAGTACTTC. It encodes CASSELAASSYEQYF.

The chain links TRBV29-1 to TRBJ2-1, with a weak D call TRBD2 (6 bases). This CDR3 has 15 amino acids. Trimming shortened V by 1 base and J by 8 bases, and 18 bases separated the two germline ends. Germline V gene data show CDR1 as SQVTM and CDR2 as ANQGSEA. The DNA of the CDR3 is TGCAGCGTTGAAGTCCCAGGGAGGAGTGAATATGAGCAGTTCTTC. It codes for CSVEVPGRSEYEQFF.

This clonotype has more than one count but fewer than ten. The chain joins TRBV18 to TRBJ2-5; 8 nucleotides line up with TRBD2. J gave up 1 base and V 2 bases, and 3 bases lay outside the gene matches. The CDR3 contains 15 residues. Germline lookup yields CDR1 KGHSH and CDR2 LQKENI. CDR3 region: CASSPAGGAQETQYF. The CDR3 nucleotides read TGTGCCAGCTCACCAGCGGGAGGAGCCCAAGAGACCCAGTACTTC.

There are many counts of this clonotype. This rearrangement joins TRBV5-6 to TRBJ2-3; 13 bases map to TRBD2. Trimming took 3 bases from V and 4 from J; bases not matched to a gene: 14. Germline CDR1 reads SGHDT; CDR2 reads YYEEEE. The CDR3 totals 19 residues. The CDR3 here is CASSYRISSGLAGSDTQYF. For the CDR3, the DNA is TGTGCCAGCAGCTACCGGATTTCCTCGGGACTAGCGGGATCAGATACGCAGTATTTT.

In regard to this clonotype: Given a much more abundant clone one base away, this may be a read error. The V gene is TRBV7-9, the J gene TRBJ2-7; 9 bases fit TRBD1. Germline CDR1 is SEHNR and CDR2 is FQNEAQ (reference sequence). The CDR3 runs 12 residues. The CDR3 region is CVAGTGFLEQYF. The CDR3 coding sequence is TGTGTCGCCGGGACAGGGTTTCTCGAGCAGTACTTC.

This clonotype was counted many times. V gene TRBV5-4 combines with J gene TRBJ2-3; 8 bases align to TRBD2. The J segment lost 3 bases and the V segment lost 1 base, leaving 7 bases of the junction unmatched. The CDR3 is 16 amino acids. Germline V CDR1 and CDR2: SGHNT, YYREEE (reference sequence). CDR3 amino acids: CASSLRGGAWTDTQYF. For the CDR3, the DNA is TGTGCCAGCAGCTTGCGGGGGGGGGCCTGGACAGATACGCAGTATTTT.

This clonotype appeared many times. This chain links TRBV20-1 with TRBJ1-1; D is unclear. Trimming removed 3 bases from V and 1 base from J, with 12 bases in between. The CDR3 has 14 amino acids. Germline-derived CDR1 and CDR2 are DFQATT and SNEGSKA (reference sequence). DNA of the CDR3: TGCAGTGCTAGTTTTAAAACGGCGAACACTGAAGCTTTCTTT. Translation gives CSASFKTANTEAFF.

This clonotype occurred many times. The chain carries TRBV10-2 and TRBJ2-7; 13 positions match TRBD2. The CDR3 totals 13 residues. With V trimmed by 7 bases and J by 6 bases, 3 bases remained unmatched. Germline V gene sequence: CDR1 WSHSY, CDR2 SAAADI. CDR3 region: CASKGLAGPEQYF. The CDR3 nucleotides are TGCGCCAGCAAGGGACTAGCGGGGCCCGAGCAGTACTTC.

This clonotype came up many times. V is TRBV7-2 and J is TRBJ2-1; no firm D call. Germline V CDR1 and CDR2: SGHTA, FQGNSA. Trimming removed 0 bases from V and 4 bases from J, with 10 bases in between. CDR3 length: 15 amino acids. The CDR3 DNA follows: TGTGCCAGCAGCTTAGCGCTCGACTTTTACAATGAGCAGTTCTTC. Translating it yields CASSLALDFYNEQFF. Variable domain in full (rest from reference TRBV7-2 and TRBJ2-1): GAGVSQSPSNKVTEKGKDVELRCDPISGHTALYWYRQSLGQGLEFLIYFQGNSAPDKSGLPSDRFSAERTGGSVSTLTIQRTQQEDSAVYLCASSLALDFYNEQFFGPGTRLTVL.

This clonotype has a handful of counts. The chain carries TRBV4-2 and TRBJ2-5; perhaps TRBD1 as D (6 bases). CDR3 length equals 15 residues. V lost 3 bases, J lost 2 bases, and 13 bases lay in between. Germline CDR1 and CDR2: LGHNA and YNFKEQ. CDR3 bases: TGTGCCAGCAGCCAGGGCGGACAGACACAAGAGACCCAGTACTTC. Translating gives CASSQGGQTQETQYF.

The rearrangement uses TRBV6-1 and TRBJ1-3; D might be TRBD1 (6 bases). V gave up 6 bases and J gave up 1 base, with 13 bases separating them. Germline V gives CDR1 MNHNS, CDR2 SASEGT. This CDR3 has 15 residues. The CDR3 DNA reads TGTGCCAGCAGATTCAGGGGAGAATCTGGAAACACCATATATTTT. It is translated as CASRFRGESGNTIYF.

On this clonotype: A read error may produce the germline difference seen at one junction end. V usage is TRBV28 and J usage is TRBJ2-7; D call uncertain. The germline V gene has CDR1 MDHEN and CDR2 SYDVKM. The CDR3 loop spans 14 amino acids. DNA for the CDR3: TGTGCCAGCAGCTCATTCCCGAATTCCTATGAGCAGTACTTC. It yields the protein CASSSFPNSYEQYF.

CDR3 nucleotides: TGTGCCAGCAGTTGGGACAGGGGATCAAGGGGGCATGAAAAACTGTTTTTT. Translating gives CASSWDRGSRGHEKLFF. The chain recombines TRBV28 with TRBJ1-4; TRBD1 matches at 10 bases. The junction had 11 bases not matched to a gene; V was cut back by 4 bases and J by 6 bases. Germline V gene data show CDR1 as MDHEN and CDR2 as SYDVKM. This CDR3 comprises 17 residues.

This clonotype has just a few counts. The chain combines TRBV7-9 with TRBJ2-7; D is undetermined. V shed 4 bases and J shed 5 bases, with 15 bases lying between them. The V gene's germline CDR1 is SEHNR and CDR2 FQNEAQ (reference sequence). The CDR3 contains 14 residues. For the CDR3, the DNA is TGTGCCAGCAGCTCAACAACGAATATCCACGAGCAGTACTTC. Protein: CASSSTTNIHEQYF.

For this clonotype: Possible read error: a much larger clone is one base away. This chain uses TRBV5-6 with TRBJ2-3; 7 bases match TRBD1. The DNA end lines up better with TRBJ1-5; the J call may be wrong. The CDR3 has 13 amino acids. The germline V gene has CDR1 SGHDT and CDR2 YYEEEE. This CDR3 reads CASSWTGPDTQHF. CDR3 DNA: TGTGCCAGCAGCTGGACAGGTCCAGATACGCAGCATTTT.

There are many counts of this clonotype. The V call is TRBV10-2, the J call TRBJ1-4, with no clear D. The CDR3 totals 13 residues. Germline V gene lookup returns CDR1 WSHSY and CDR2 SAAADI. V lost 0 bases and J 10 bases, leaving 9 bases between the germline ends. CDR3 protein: CASSESDVGKLFF. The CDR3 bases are TGCGCCAGCAGTGAGTCTGACGTAGGAAAACTGTTTTTT.

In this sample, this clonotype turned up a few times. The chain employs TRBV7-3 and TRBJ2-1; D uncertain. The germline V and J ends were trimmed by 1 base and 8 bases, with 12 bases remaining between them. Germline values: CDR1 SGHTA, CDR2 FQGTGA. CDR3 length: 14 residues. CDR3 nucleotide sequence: TGTGCCAGCAGCTTAAGTAGTAGCAACCATGAGCAGTTCTTC. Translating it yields CASSLSSSNHEQFF.

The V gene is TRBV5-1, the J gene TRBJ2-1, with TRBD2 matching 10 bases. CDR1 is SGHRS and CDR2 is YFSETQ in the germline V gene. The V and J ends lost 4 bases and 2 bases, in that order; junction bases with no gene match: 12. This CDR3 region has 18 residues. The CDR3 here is CASSPRGSGGPTYNEQFF. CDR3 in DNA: TGCGCCAGCAGCCCCAGAGGTAGCGGGGGGCCTACCTACAATGAGCAGTTCTTC.

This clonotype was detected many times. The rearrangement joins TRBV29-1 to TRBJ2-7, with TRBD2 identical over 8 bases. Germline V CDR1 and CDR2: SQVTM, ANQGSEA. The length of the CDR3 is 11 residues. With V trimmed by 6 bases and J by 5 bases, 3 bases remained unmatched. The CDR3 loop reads CSVRGGDEQYF. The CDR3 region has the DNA TGCAGCGTCCGGGGGGGCGACGAGCAGTACTTC.

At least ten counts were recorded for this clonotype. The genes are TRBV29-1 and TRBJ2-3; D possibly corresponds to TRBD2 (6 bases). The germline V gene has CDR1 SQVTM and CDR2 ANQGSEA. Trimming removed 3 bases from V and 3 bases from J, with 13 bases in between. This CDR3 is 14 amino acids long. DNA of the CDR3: TGCAGCGTTGAGGGCGGGGCCGGGACAGATACGCAGTATTTT. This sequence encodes CSVEGGAGTDTQYF.

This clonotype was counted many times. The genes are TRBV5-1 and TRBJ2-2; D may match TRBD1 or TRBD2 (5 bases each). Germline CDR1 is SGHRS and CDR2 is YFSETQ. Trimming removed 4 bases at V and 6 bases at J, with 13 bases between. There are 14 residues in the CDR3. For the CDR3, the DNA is TGCGCCAGCAGCCGAGGGGAAGGGTCCGGGGAGCTGTTTTTT. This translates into CASSRGEGSGELFF.

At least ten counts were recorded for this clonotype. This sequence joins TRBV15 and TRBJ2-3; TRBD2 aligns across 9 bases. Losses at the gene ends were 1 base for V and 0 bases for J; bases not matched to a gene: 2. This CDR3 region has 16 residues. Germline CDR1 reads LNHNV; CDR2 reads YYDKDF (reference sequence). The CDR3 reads CATSRGAGGSTDTQYF. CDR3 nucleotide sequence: TGTGCCACCAGCAGAGGTGCGGGGGGGAGCACAGATACGCAGTATTTT.